Presented here are 21 T cell receptor beta chains from one specimen sequenced in a study of cytomegalovirus exposure and HLA in healthy donors. Primers included in the PCR were 60 Vbeta and 13 Jbeta primers. Sequencing used immunoSEQ multiplex PCR; TCRdb keeps in-frame clones, though not all of them. The repertoire has 130,000 to 150,000 clones, over 65% of them found once; the top ten carry 2.5% to 3.5%. Source material: PBMCs. Source of these receptors: a middle-aged man in good health and CMV-seropositive.

The rearrangement links TRBV4-1 to TRBJ2-7; 9 nucleotides align to TRBD1. Germline assignment: CDR1 MGHRA and CDR2 YSYEKL. The length of the CDR3 is 16 residues. With V trimmed by 0 bases and J by 3 bases, 6 bases remained unmatched. The CDR3 protein is CASSQESQTGGYEQYF. DNA of the CDR3: TGCGCCAGCAGCCAAGAATCCCAGACAGGGGGCTACGAGCAGTACTTC.

This sequence joins TRBV15 and TRBJ2-1; tentatively, D is TRBD2 (5 bases). Trimming shortened V by 0 bases and J by 8 bases, and 14 bases separated the two germline ends. Germline V gene data show CDR1 as LNHNV and CDR2 as YYDKDF (reference sequence). This CDR3 comprises 15 residues. This CDR3 reads CATSRDSGIGDEQFF. In DNA form, the CDR3 reads TGTGCCACCAGCAGAGATTCCGGGATCGGGGATGAGCAGTTCTTC.

This clone is a singleton in its sample. The chain joins TRBV7-9 to TRBJ1-1, with D uncertain. Per germline, CDR1 SEHNR and CDR2 FQNEAQ (reference sequence). The CDR3 contains 11 residues. V was cut by 7 bases and J by 4 bases, with 7 bases left in between. In DNA form, the CDR3 reads TGTGCCAGCATCCTAACCACTGAAGCTTTCTTT. It codes for CASILTTEAFF.

The chain is built from TRBV27 and TRBJ2-1, with D possibly TRBD1 on 5 matching bases. The CDR3 extends over 16 amino acids. Germline lookup yields CDR1 MNHEY and CDR2 SMNVEV (reference sequence). Trimming took off 10 bases at V and 0 bases at J, with 19 bases between the two ends. The CDR3 region has the DNA TGTGCCACCCGAGGAACAGGAGCCCCCTCCTACAATGAGCAGTTCTTC. It yields the protein CATRGTGAPSYNEQFF.

CDR3 sequence (DNA): TGTGCCAGCAGCTCGAGCTCCTACGAGCAGTACTTC. It codes for CASSSSSYEQYF. This chain joins TRBV7-3 and TRBJ2-7; D unresolved. Trimming removed 4 bases from V and 0 bases from J, with 4 bases in between. This CDR3 comprises 12 residues. Germline V CDR1 and CDR2: SGHTA, FQGTGA.

The J gene is TRBJ2-1, the V gene TRBV9, with 9 bases fitting TRBD2. The germline V gene has CDR1 SGDLS and CDR2 YYNGEE. V lost 5 bases, J lost 5 bases, and 2 bases stayed unmatched. The CDR3 consists of 13 residues. The CDR3 sequence: CASRRGRDNEQFF. The DNA of the CDR3 is TGTGCCAGCAGACGCGGGAGGGACAATGAGCAGTTCTTC.

In its sample, this clone was seen once. The chain employs TRBV9 and TRBJ2-1; 7 bases are shared with TRBD2. This CDR3 comprises 15 residues. Trimming cost V 0 bases and J 2 bases; bases outside gene matches: 2. Germline loops: CDR1 SGDLS, CDR2 YYNGEE. The CDR3 region is CASSVGGGTYNEQFF. CDR3 coding DNA: TGTGCCAGCAGCGTAGGGGGAGGGACCTACAATGAGCAGTTCTTC.

The rearrangement links TRBV10-2 to TRBJ2-6; TRBD1 might be the D (6 bases). The CDR3 extends over 15 amino acids. With 11 bases removed from V and 0 bases from J, the gap between germline ends came to 14 bases. The germline CDR1 and CDR2 sequences are WSHSY and SAAADI. CDR3 loop: CAVREGVSGANVLTF. The CDR3 nucleotides read TGCGCCGTCCGAGAGGGGGTCTCTGGGGCCAACGTCCTGACTTTC.

The sample holds a few counts of this clone. This chain uses TRBV9 with TRBJ1-2, with D tentatively TRBD1 (5 bases). Germline V lookup: CDR1 SGDLS, CDR2 YYNGEE. The CDR3 is made up of 15 amino acids. The V end was cut by 3 bases, the J end by 4 bases, with 16 bases between. This chain's CDR3 is CASSEGLGGGYGYTF. Written as DNA, the CDR3 is TGTGCCAGCAGCGAGGGTCTCGGGGGGGGCTATGGCTACACCTTC.

Relative to its sample, this clone is medium-sized (0.01 to 0.1%). V gene TRBV4-1 combines with J gene TRBJ2-7; 7 bases fit TRBD2. The germline V gene has CDR1 MGHRA and CDR2 YSYEKL. The CDR3 covers 17 residues. J lost 4 bases, V lost 0 bases, and 12 bases had no gene match. The chain's CDR3 is CASSQDVQGGYAYEQYF. For the CDR3, the DNA is TGCGCCAGCAGCCAAGATGTCCAGGGAGGGTATGCATACGAGCAGTACTTC.

The rearrangement uses TRBV5-6 and TRBJ2-1; TRBD1 aligns across 8 bases. With V trimmed by 4 bases and J by 2 bases, 5 bases remained unmatched. Looked up from germline, CDR1 is SGHDT and CDR2 is YYEEEE. This CDR3 comprises 15 residues. The CDR3 protein is CASSLDRVAYNEQFF. The CDR3 DNA is TGTGCCAGCAGCCTGGACAGGGTCGCCTACAATGAGCAGTTCTTC.

This clone has just one count. The gene calls are TRBV7-7 and TRBJ2-3, with D uncertain. V shed 8 bases and J shed 1 base, with 10 bases lying between them. This CDR3 region has 13 residues. Looked up from germline, CDR1 is SSHAT and CDR2 is FNYEAQ (reference sequence). The CDR3 region has the DNA TGTGCCAGCTCCCAAAGCGGCACAGATACGCAGTATTTT. This gives the protein CASSQSGTDTQYF.

This sequence joins TRBV27 and TRBJ1-1; 9 nucleotides agree with TRBD1. The CDR3 loop spans 14 amino acids. Germline V gene lookup returns CDR1 MNHEY and CDR2 SMNVEV (reference sequence). V shed 0 bases, J shed 4 bases, and the junction held 0 bases outside the gene matches. The DNA for the CDR3 is TGTGCCAGCAGTTTATCGGGACAGGGCACTGAAGCTTTCTTT. Protein: CASSLSGQGTEAFF.

V gene TRBV30 combines with J gene TRBJ2-4; 9 bases are a match to TRBD2. The trim removed 0 bases at V and 4 bases at J, leaving 1 base unmatched. The CDR3 is 14 amino acids. Germline V gives CDR1 GTSNPN, CDR2 SVGIG (reference sequence). CDR3 in amino acids: CAWSVSGRKNIQYF. The DNA of the CDR3 is TGTGCCTGGAGTGTAAGCGGGAGGAAAAACATTCAGTACTTC.

The chain recombines TRBV2 with TRBJ2-7; D unclear. This CDR3 has 14 amino acids. Trimming stripped 2 bases from V and 2 bases from J, with 10 bases between. Germline V CDR1 and CDR2: SNHLY, FYNNEI. CDR3 nucleotides: TGTGCCAGCAGTGAACCAGGTCTGACCTACGAGCAGTACTTC. The encoded protein is CASSEPGLTYEQYF.

The genes are TRBV4-1 and TRBJ2-3; TRBD2 aligns across 13 bases. CDR3 length: 15 residues. V was clipped by 4 bases and J by 9 bases; unmatched bases: 7. Germline loops: CDR1 MGHRA, CDR2 YSYEKL. The CDR3 DNA follows: TGCGCCAGCAGCCCCTGGACTAGCGGGAGAGGGACGCAGTATTTT. Amino acids: CASSPWTSGRGTQYF.

The chain combines TRBV2 with TRBJ2-3; weak D call: TRBD2 (5 bases). Trimming removed 6 bases at V and 0 bases at J, with 10 bases between. The CDR3 extends over 14 amino acids. CDR1 is SNHLY and CDR2 is FYNNEI in the germline V gene. CDR3 nucleotide sequence: TGTGCCAGCAGGCCGGGGTTTAGCACAGATACGCAGTATTTT. It translates to CASRPGFSTDTQYF.

The genes are TRBV5-1 and TRBJ2-2; TRBD1 might be the D (6 bases). With 4 bases removed from V and 1 base from J, the gap between germline ends came to 11 bases. In germline, CDR1 is SGHRS, CDR2 YFSETQ. This CDR3 has 15 amino acids. The CDR3 DNA follows: TGCGCCAGCAGCCCGGGACACAGGAACACCGGGGAGCTGTTTTTT. It is translated as CASSPGHRNTGELFF.

The chain uses TRBV27 and TRBJ1-1, with TRBD1 matching over 9 bases. The ends lost 4 bases at V and 5 bases at J; junction bases unmatched: 5. The CDR3 extends over 14 amino acids. CDR1 is MNHEY and CDR2 is SMNVEV in the germline V gene (reference sequence). The CDR3 nucleotides read TGTGCCAGCAGTTGGCGACAGGGGGAGACTGAAGCTTTCTTT. Translation gives CASSWRQGETEAFF.

The rearrangement joins TRBV7-2 to TRBJ1-1, with no clear D. The V and J ends lost 5 bases and 2 bases respectively, with 12 bases between them. From germline, CDR1 is SGHTA and CDR2 FQGNSA. The length of the CDR3 is 14 residues. DNA for the CDR3: TGTGCCAGCAGCGCTTGGACGGGAAACACTGAAGCTTTCTTT. Protein: CASSAWTGNTEAFF.

This clone turned up a few times. J is TRBJ1-2 and V is TRBV5-1; D unresolved. The V end lost 0 bases, the J end lost 8 bases, and 11 bases lay between the germline ends. CDR3 length equals 13 residues. From germline, CDR1 is SGHRS and CDR2 YFSETQ. CDR3 sequence reads: CASSLDSSWGYTF. The CDR3 DNA reads TGCGCCAGCAGCTTGGACAGTAGTTGGGGCTACACCTTC.